This T cell receptor beta chain was sequenced for a study of T cells in Graves' hyperthyroidism and ophthalmopathy (dated by TCRdb to the late 2010s). In the study overall: A discovery cohort of 95 to 100 patients, 43 with Graves' ophthalmopathy and about 58 with stable Graves' hyperthyroidism, was used to find distinguishing TCR V-J signatures. For training and testing, the 80 to 100 patients in the discovery cohort were randomly divided in a 7:3 ratio. Whether ophthalmopathy could be predicted prospectively was tested in an independent validation cohort made up of fewer than 20 hyperthyroidism patients plus 17 patients who later progressed to ophthalmopathy. The study also compared thyroid tissue and blood T-cell repertoires from roughly six Graves' hyperthyroidism patients. After blood sampling, hyperthyroidism patients were treated with methimazole at a starting dose of 30 mg daily, and ophthalmopathy patients were treated with high-dose intravenous methylprednisolone. TCR Vbeta CDR3 sequencing of approximately 140 peripheral blood samples (over 40 ophthalmopathy, 75 hyperthyroidism and roughly 17 progressor patients) is reported in the paper. Broader findings and caveats from the paper: In cross-validation, a model built on a 13 V-J signature told ophthalmopathy apart from stable hyperthyroidism with roughly 87% sensitivity and 81% to 82% specificity, and in testing the same model reached 80%/75%. No statistical method was used to fix the sample size in advance, and group allocation was not hidden from the investigators. In validation, the model predicted progression to ophthalmopathy a median of about 5.9 months before onset, with roughly 71% sensitivity and roughly 73% specificity. Blood samples also contained most of the expanded thyroid clonotypes (frequency above 0.001), which suggests that blood repertoires may reflect thyroid immune responses.

As regards this clonotype: The antigen this receptor binds is unknown. One base away there is no much larger clone; base qualities are not given.

Based on the germline V gene (reference sequence), the CDR1 and CDR2 sequences are SEHNR and FQNEAQ. Between the V and J ends, shortened by 3 bases and 5 bases respectively, the junction contains 16 bases. Inclusive of the bounding cysteine and phenylalanine, the CDR3 is 15 residues long. The kept DNA is CDR3 alone, 45 bases in frame from the first base. Patients with uncontrolled infections, other autoimmune diseases, pregnancy or lactation were excluded. Clinical symptoms, serum thyroxine and TRAb, thyroid ultrasound, and orbital computed tomography formed the basis for the diagnoses. Trizol reagent was used to extract total RNA, and RNA quality was then checked on an Agilent 2100 Bioanalyzer. Amplification of TCR beta CDR3 regions was carried out from RNA transcripts. The first round of RT-PCR for the TCR CDR3 was performed with the HTBI primer set and the Qiagen OneStep RT-PCR kit. The libraries were constructed in a second round of multiplex PCR and then size-selected and purified. Libraries were sequenced paired-end with 100 bp reads on an Illumina HiSeq2000. The paper's data handling went like this. SOAPnuke was used to process the raw data, throwing out any read that contained adapters or uncalled bases, had a mean Phred below 15, or lacked an exact constant-primer or identifier match. COPE v1.2.5 was used to merge high-quality paired reads, and clonotypes were defined as unique nucleotide sequences. MiTCR v1.1 was used to align clonotypes to the IMGT TRBV, TRBD and TRBJ reference segments. Analysis was restricted to V-J combinations with a frequency above 0.0001, which covered about 99% of repertoires. A TCS score was defined as the ratio between F50 (clonal expansion) and ExV (chaos), using BLOSUM62-based TCRdist between CDR3 peptides within each V-J. Welch's t-statistics and random forest reduced some 510 V-J features to 10 to 15, which were used in a naive Bayes classifier (R e1071). Thyroid-blood repertoire similarity was quantified with the Morisita-Horn index. Using fastp trimming at Q25 and MiXCR clonotype assembly, TCRdb reanalyzed the public sequencing data and kept in-frame beta chains. Each record represents a unique CDR3 protein, reported with the most common genes and DNA among its rows. In this record, the V and J calls reflect TCRdb's handling and not the investigators' own analysis. Recorded for this sample are about 640,000 distinct CDR3 sequences; about 45% of them occurred a single time. The ten largest clones add up to more than 7% of the sample.

The sample taken for sequencing was peripheral blood or thyroid tissue (not recorded which). The sequence was obtained from an adult man with Graves' disease, either hyperthyroidism or ophthalmopathy (not recorded which). This chain joins TRBV7-9 to TRBJ1-1; the best D guess is TRBD1, with 5 bases matching. The CDR3 region reads CASSFVLGVGTEAFF. The bases are TGTGCCAGCAGCTTCGTGTTAGGGGTGGGTACTGAAGCTTTCTTT.